This T cell receptor (beta chain) was captured by sequencing in a study of blood T cell repertoires in COVID-19. Germline V gives CDR1 MDHEN, CDR2 SYDVKM. CDR3 length equals 14 residues. With 2 bases removed from V and 6 bases from J, the gap between germline ends came to 11 bases. As originally analysed: Amplification from reference gene primers served as the basis for estimated nucleated cell counts. The protocol was immunoSEQ multiplex PCR, while the TCRdb copy is restricted to in-frame clones and leaves out a portion. V and J calls and clone size are given by that table; D and trimming were obtained from the DNA. Of 200,000 to 250,000 clones listed, roughly 80% are singletons.

This rearrangement joins TRBV28 to TRBJ1-5, with D maybe TRBD1 (6 bases). The sequenced material came from peripheral blood. The clonotype was recovered from a woman in her seventies with active or convalescent COVID-19. In DNA, the CDR3 is TGTGCCAGCAGTTTAACAGGGTATGGTCAGCCCCAGCATTTT. It codes for CASSLTGYGQPQHF.